This TCR beta chain stems from a study of cytomegalovirus exposure and HLA in healthy donors. Here immunoSEQ multiplex PCR was the method, and the copy in TCRdb shows in-frame clones only, minus some. This sample has 150,000 or so clones, with roughly 87% found just once. Notes on the study in general: The study flagged about 150 TCR beta chains as cytomegalovirus-associated. Confirmation in vitro established that a few CMV-associated chains were specific for CMV antigens. Most TCR sequences showed up rarely, but some public TCRs showed up in many donors. Reports showed the classifier diagnosing cytomegalovirus status with high specificity and sensitivity.

About this clone itself: Its antigen is not known.

The sample consisted of PBMCs. This TCR came from a woman aged 18-35 years in good health and CMV-seronegative.

The DNA of the CDR3 is TGCGCCAGCAGGGACAGGGTGAACACTGAAGCTTTCTTT. Encoded protein: CASRDRVNTEAFF. The chain joins TRBV5-1 to TRBJ1-1; 8 nucleotides agree with TRBD1. The CDR3 has 13 residues. CDR1 is SGHRS, CDR2 YFSETQ, per germline. V lost 5 bases to trimming and J lost 0 bases; unmatched junction nucleotides: 0.